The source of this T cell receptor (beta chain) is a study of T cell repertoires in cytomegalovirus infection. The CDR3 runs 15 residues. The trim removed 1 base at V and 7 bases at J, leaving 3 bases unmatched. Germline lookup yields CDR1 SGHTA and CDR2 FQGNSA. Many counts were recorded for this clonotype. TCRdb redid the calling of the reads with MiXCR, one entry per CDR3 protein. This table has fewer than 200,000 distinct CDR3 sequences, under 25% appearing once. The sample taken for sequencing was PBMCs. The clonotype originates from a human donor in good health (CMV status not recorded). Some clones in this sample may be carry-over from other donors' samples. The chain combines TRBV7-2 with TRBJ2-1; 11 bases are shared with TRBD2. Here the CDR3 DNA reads TGTGCCAGCAGCTTAGTGAGACTAGCGGGAAATGAGCAGTTCTTC. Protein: CASSLVRLAGNEQFF.